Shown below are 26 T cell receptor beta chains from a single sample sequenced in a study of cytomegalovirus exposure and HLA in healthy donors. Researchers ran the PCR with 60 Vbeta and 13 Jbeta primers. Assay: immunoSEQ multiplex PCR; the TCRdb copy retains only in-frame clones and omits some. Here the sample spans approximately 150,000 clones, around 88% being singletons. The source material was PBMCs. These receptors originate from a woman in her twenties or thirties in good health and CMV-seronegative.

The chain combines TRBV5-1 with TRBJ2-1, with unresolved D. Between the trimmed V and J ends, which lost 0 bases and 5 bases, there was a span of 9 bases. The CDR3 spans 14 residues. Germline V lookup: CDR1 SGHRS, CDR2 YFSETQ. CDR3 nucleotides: TGCGCCAGCAGCTTGGATACTACCGACAATGAGCAGTTCTTC. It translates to CASSLDTTDNEQFF.

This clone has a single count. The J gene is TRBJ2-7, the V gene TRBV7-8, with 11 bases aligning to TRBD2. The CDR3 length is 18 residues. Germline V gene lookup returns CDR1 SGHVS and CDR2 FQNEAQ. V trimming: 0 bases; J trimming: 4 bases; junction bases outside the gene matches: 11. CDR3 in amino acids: CASSLALVVAGGPYEQYF. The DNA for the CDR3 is TGTGCCAGCAGCTTAGCGCTAGTGGTAGCGGGAGGGCCGTACGAGCAGTACTTC.

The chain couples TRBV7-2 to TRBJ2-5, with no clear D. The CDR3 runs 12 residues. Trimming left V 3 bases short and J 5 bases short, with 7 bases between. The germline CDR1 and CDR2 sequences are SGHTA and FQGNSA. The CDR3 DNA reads TGTGCCAGCAGCTTCCGGTTGGAGACCCAGTACTTC. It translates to CASSFRLETQYF.

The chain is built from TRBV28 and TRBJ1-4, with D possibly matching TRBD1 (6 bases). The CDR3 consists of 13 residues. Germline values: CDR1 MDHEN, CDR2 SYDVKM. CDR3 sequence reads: CATYRAVNEKLFF. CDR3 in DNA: TGTGCTACGTACAGGGCTGTCAACGAAAAACTGTTTTTT.

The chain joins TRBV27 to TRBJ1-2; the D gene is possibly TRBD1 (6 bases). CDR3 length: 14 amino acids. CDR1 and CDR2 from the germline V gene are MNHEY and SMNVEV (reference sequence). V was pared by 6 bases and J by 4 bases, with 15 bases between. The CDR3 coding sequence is TGTGCCAGCAGCCGTTCACAGGGTCTCTATGGCTACACCTTC. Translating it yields CASSRSQGLYGYTF.

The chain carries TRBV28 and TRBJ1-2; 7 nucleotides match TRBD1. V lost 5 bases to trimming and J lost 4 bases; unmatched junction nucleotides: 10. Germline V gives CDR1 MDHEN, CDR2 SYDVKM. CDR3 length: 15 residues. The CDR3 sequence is CASSPQGTGVYGYTF. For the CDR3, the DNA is TGTGCCAGCAGTCCACAGGGGACCGGAGTCTATGGCTACACCTTC.

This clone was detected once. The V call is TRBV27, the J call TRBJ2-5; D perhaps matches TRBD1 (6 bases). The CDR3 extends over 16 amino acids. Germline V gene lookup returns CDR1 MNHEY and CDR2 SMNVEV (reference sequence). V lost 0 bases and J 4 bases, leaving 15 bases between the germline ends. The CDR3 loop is CASSLSSGFRGETQYF. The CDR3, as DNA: TGTGCCAGCAGTTTATCGTCGGGCTTCAGGGGAGAGACCCAGTACTTC.

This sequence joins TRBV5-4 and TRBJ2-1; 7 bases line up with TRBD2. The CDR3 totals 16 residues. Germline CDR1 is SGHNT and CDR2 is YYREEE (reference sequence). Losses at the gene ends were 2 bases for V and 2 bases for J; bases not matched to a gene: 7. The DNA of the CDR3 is TGTGCCAGCAGCTTTGGTGGCGGGAGAACCTACAATGAGCAGTTCTTC. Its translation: CASSFGGGRTYNEQFF.

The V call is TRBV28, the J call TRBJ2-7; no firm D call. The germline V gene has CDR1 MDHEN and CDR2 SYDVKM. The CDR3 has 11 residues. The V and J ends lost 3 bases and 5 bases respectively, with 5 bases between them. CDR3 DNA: TGTGCCAGCAGTTTTGCGAACGAGCAGTACTTC. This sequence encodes CASSFANEQYF.

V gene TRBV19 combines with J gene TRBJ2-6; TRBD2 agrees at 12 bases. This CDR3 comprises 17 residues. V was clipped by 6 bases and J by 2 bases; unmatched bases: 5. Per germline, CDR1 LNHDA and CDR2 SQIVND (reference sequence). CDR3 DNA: TGTGCCAGTAGCCGACTAGCGGGAGATGCTGGGGCCAACGTCCTGACTTTC. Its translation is CASSRLAGDAGANVLTF.

CDR3 amino acids: CASSPTSGNTIYF. The CDR3 DNA is TGTGCCAGCAGCCCTACTTCTGGAAACACCATATATTTT. This chain connects TRBV7-2 to TRBJ1-3; D is ambiguous. The CDR3 is made up of 13 amino acids. V was shortened by 5 bases and J by 1 base, with 6 bases between the two germline ends. CDR1 is SGHTA, CDR2 FQGNSA, per germline.

The CDR3 here is CASSPDKSYEQYF. CDR3 DNA sequence: TGTGCCAGCAGCCCGGACAAATCCTACGAGCAGTACTTC. V and J are TRBV6-5 and TRBJ2-7; the D gene is possibly TRBD1 (5 bases). CDR1 is MNHEY and CDR2 is SVGAGI in the germline V gene. This CDR3 has 13 residues. With 6 bases removed from V and 1 base from J, the gap between germline ends came to 10 bases.

CDR3 loop: CAWRAPGSYNEQFF. The CDR3 DNA sequence: TGTGCCTGGCGAGCCCCCGGCTCCTACAATGAGCAGTTCTTC. The J gene is TRBJ2-1, the V gene TRBV30; D gene ambiguous. Per germline, CDR1 GTSNPN and CDR2 SVGIG (reference sequence). The CDR3 length is 14 residues. Deletions cut 5 bases from V and 0 bases from J, with 11 bases between. Looking up the rest from reference TRBV30 and TRBJ2-1 gives the full variable domain: SQTIHQWPATLVQPVGSPLSLECTVEGTSNPNLYWYRQAAGRGLQLLFYSVGIGQISSEVPQNLSASRPQDRQFILSSKKLLLSDSGFYLCAWRAPGSYNEQFFGPGTRLTVL.

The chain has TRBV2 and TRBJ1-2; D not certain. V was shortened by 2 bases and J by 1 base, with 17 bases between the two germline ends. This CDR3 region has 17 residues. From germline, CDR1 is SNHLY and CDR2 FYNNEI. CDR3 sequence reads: CASSELNLGRNNYGYTF. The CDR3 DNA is TGTGCCAGCAGTGAATTGAACTTGGGCAGGAATAACTATGGCTACACCTTC.

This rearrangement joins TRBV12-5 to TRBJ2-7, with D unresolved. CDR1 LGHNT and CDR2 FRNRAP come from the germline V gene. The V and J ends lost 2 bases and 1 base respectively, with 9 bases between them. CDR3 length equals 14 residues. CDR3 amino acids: CASGLYGRSYEQYF. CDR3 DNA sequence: TGTGCTAGTGGTTTGTACGGTCGGTCCTACGAGCAGTACTTC.

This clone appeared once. CDR3 sequence (DNA): TGTGCCAGCAGCCAAGTCTTGTCGGTAATGCCCCATACGCAGTATTTT. It encodes CASSQVLSVMPHTQYF. The V and J genes are TRBV14 and TRBJ2-3, with D unresolved. The CDR3 runs to 16 residues. CDR1 and CDR2 (germline): SGHDN, FVKESK. The V and J ends lost 1 base and 7 bases respectively, with 18 bases between them.

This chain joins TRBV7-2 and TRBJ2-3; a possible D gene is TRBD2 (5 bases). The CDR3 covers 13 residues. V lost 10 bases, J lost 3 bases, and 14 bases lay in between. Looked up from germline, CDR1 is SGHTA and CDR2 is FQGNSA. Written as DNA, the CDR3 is TGTGCCATCAAGAGCGGTGGGACAGATACGCAGTATTTT. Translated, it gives CAIKSGGTDTQYF.

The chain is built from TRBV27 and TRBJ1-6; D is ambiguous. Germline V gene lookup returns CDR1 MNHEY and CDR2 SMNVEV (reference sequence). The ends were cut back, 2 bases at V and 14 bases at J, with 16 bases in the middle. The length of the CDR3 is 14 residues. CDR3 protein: CASSLLRGAGSLHF. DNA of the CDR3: TGTGCCAGCAGTTTACTTCGGGGTGCTGGATCCCTCCACTTT.

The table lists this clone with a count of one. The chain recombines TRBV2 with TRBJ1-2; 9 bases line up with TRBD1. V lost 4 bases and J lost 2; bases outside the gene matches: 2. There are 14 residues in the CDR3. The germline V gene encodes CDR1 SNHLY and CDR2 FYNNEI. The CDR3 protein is CASSGDRANYGYTF. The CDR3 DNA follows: TGTGCCAGCAGTGGGGACAGGGCGAACTATGGCTACACCTTC.

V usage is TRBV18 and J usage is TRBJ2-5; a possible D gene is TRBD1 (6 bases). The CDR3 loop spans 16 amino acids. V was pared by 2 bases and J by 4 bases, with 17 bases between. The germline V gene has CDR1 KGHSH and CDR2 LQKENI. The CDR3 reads CASSPGGVQGPETQYF. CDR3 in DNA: TGTGCCAGCTCACCAGGTGGCGTCCAGGGGCCAGAGACCCAGTACTTC.

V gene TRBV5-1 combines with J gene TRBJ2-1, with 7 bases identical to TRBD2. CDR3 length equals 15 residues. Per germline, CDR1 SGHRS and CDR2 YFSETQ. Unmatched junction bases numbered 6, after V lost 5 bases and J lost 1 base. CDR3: CASRQTSSSYNEQFF. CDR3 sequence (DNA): TGCGCCAGCAGACAGACTAGCTCTTCCTACAATGAGCAGTTCTTC.

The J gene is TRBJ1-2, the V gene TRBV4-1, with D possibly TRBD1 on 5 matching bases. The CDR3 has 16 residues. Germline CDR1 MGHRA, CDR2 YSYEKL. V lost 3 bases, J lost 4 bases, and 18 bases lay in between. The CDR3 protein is CASSQSTALPSYGYTF. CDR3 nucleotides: TGCGCCAGCAGCCAGTCGACAGCCCTTCCGAGCTATGGCTACACCTTC.

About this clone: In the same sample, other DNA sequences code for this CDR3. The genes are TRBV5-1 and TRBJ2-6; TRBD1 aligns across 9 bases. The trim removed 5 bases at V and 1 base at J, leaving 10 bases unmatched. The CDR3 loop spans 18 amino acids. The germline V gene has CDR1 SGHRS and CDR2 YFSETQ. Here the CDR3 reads CASSQKTGGRSGANVLTF. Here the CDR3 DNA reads TGCGCCAGCAGTCAGAAGACAGGGGGAAGGTCTGGGGCCAACGTCCTGACTTTC. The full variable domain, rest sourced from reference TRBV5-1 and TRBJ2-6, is KAGVTQTPRYLIKTRGQQVTLSCSPISGHRSVSWYQQTPGQGLQFLFEYFSETQRNKGNFPGRFSGRQFSNSRSEMNVSTLELGDSALYLCASSQKTGGRSGANVLTFGAGSRLTVL.

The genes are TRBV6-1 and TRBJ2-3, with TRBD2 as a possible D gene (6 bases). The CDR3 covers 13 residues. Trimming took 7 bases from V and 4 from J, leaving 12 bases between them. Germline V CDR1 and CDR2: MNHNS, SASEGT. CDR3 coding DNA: TGTGCCAGCATCAAATGGAGGGCAGATACGCAGTATTTT. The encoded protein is CASIKWRADTQYF.

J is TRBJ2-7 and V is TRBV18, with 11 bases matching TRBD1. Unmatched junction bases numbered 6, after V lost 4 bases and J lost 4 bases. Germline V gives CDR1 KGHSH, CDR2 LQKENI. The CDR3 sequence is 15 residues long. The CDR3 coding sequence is TGTGCCAGCTCACACTGGGACAGGGGGGTATACGAGCAGTACTTC. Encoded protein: CASSHWDRGVYEQYF. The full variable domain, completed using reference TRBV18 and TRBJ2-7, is NAGVMQNPRHLVRRRGQEARLRCSPMKGHSHVYWYRQLPEEGLKFMVYLQKENIIDESGMPKERFSAEFPKEGPSILRIQQVVRGDSAAYFCASSHWDRGVYEQYFGPGTRLTVT.

CDR3 sequence reads: CASSQDPLGSGGNEQFF. The CDR3 DNA reads as TGCGCCAGCAGCCAAGACCCCCTGGGTAGCGGGGGAAATGAGCAGTTCTTC. The J gene is TRBJ2-1, the V gene TRBV4-1, with 9 bases matching TRBD2. Germline V gene sequence: CDR1 MGHRA, CDR2 YSYEKL. The ends lost 0 bases at V and 7 bases at J; junction bases unmatched: 10. This CDR3 comprises 17 residues.